Detailed here is one TCR beta chain. Its antigen is as yet unknown. PBMCs, the starting material, were the source of sorted CD4+ and CD8+ T cells. The sample comes from a study of CD8+ T cells in alopecia areata. Germline loops: CDR1 MNHEY, CDR2 SMNVEV (reference sequence). V lost 3 bases to trimming and J lost 9 bases; unmatched junction nucleotides: 5. There are 15 residues in the CDR3. RNA was extracted and reverse transcribed into cDNA as the sequencing template. Sequencing was performed with immunoSEQ multiplex PCR; in TCRdb, only in-frame clones are kept and a portion is missing. The sample has about 180,000 clones; roughly 59% are singletons. Study outcomes and limitations: Greater clonality was observed in lesional scalp samples, especially alopecia totalis/universalis, versus normal scalp.

The clonotype comes from a human donor with alopecia areata. The V gene is TRBV27, the J gene TRBJ1-6; 10 positions match TRBD1. Specimen: CD4+ T cells sorted from blood, collected at week 0. Written as DNA, the CDR3 is TGTGCCAGCAGTTTTGAGGGACAGGGGACTTCACCCCTCCACTTT. It yields the protein CASSFEGQGTSPLHF.